This is a list of T cell receptor beta chains from one sample in a study of regulatory and conventional T cells in RAG deficiency. Using immunoSEQ multiplex PCR, the repertoire was profiled, and TCRdb retains in-frame clones only, with some absent. This table holds about 30,000 clones, around 96% found once. These data also formed part of another study, on regulatory T cells.

The sequencing sample was made of CD25- CD4+ T cells sorted from blood. These receptor sequences come from a human donor in good health. The CDR3 runs from the conserved cysteine through the conserved F or W. A D gene is named only where the DNA matches it firmly. Clone size is stated in some rows and not others, as once, few, many or a class when expanded.

V gene: TRBV7-9; J gene: TRBJ2-2; D gene: TRBD2; clone size: -; CDR3 protein: CASSSRGGAPGELFF
V gene: TRBV12-5; J gene: TRBJ1-5; D gene: -; clone size: -; CDR3 protein: CASASPSGPQHF
V gene: TRBV30; J gene: TRBJ2-7; D gene: -; clone size: once; CDR3 protein: CAWSRETSGEQYF
V gene: TRBV7-3; J gene: TRBJ2-7; D gene: TRBD2; clone size: -; CDR3 protein: CASSLAGTSGYEQYF
V gene: TRBV21-1; J gene: TRBJ1-3; D gene: -; clone size: -; CDR3 protein: CASSAKTGVDSGNTIYF
V gene: TRBV6-5; J gene: TRBJ1-2; D gene: -; clone size: -; CDR3 protein: CASSPRSGGSYGYTF
V gene: TRBV6-4; J gene: TRBJ2-3; D gene: TRBD2; clone size: -; CDR3 protein: CASSPAGARDTQYF
V gene: TRBV18; J gene: TRBJ1-5; D gene: -; clone size: once; CDR3 protein: CASSNGEDQPQHF
V gene: TRBV6-5; J gene: TRBJ1-1; D gene: -; clone size: -; CDR3 protein: CASSYETWGAEAFF
V gene: TRBV7-9; J gene: TRBJ2-7; D gene: TRBD2; clone size: -; CDR3 protein: CASSSSLTTSGSYEQYF
V gene: TRBV27; J gene: TRBJ2-2; D gene: TRBD1; clone size: -; CDR3 protein: CASSRDRGPTGELFF
V gene: TRBV6-5; J gene: TRBJ1-4; D gene: TRBD1; clone size: -; CDR3 protein: CASSYSNRGTEKLFF
V gene: TRBV5-1; J gene: TRBJ2-4; D gene: -; clone size: -; CDR3 protein: CASSLVSSDLAKNIQYF